In this sample, the clone carrying this TCR beta chain turned up many times. Its antigen is as yet unknown. CDR3 size: 16 residues. CDR1 is LGHDT, CDR2 YNNKEL, per germline (reference sequence). V gave up 4 bases and J gave up 3 bases; unmatched junction bases: 8. This specimen comes from a study of CD8 T cells in ankylosing spondylitis. Study results and caveats: Reportedly, disease-linked clones are significantly enriched in ankylosing spondylitis patients' matched synovial fluid. Roughly eight highly homologous variants made up a TCR beta motif that seemed to typify ankylosing spondylitis blood.

Molecular-barcoded quantitative 5'-RACE produced these TCR beta libraries. TCRdb reprocessed the 5' RACE reads with MiXCR, giving one entry per CDR3 protein. The repertoire holds roughly 30,000 distinct CDR3 sequences, with approximately 15% as singletons. The clonotype was recovered from a male donor with ankylosing spondylitis or in good health (not recorded which). The material sequenced was blood. The J gene is TRBJ2-3, the V gene TRBV3-1; 9 nucleotides match TRBD1. Here the CDR3 DNA reads TGTGCCAGCAGCCTCCCGGGACAGGGATCGACAGATACGCAGTATTTT. It encodes CASSLPGQGSTDTQYF.